Listed below are T cell receptor beta chains from one sample, sequenced in a study of T-cell reconstitution after alpha-beta-depleted transplantation in children. A single record per CDR3 protein comes from TCRdb applying MiXCR to the PCR reads. This sample has approximately 520,000 distinct CDR3 sequences, with 32% found just once. Here the sequenced sample was PBMCs from the stem cell graft donor, taken from the stem cell graft. Receptors originate from a human donor who donated a stem cell graft to a child with aplastic anemia. CDR3s include the opening cysteine and the closing phenylalanine or tryptophan. A D gene is named only where the DNA matches it firmly. Clone size, where shown, is once, few, many, or a class for clones that have expanded.

V gene: TRBV12-3/TRBV12-4; D gene: TRBD1; J gene: TRBJ2-2; clone size: NA; CDR3 protein: CASSIRQGAVTGELFF; CDR3 DNA: TGTGCCAGCAGTATTAGACAGGGTGCGGTCACCGGGGAGCTGTTTTTT
V gene: TRBV10-3; D gene: NA; J gene: TRBJ2-1; clone size: NA; CDR3 protein: CAISEPGGPNKDQFF; CDR3 DNA: TGTGCCATCAGTGAACCTGGGGGCCCGAACAAGGATCAGTTCTTC
V gene: TRBV3-1; D gene: NA; J gene: TRBJ1-6; clone size: few; CDR3 protein: CASSPVDRVSSPLHF; CDR3 DNA: TGTGCCAGCAGCCCCGTCGACCGGGTTTCGTCACCCCTCCACTTT
V gene: TRBV7-7; D gene: NA; J gene: TRBJ2-1; clone size: few; CDR3 protein: CASSPPGPNEQFF; CDR3 DNA: TGTGCCAGCAGTCCCCCCGGCCCCAATGAGCAGTTCTTC
V gene: TRBV15; D gene: NA; J gene: TRBJ2-5; clone size: few; CDR3 protein: CATSDVGTQYF; CDR3 DNA: TGTGCCACCAGCGACGTTGGGACCCAGTACTTC
V gene: TRBV20-1; D gene: NA; J gene: TRBJ2-7; clone size: NA; CDR3 protein: CSASPDTHYEQYF; CDR3 DNA: TGCAGTGCGAGCCCAGACACTCACTACGAGCAGTACTTC
V gene: TRBV11-3; D gene: NA; J gene: TRBJ2-2; clone size: NA; CDR3 protein: CASRHDRFRNTGELFF; CDR3 DNA: TGTGCCAGCAGACACGACAGGTTCCGGAACACCGGGGAGCTGTTTTTT
V gene: TRBV2; D gene: TRBD2; J gene: TRBJ2-1; clone size: NA; CDR3 protein: CAGGLEYNEQFF; CDR3 DNA: TGTGCCGGAGGACTAGAGTACAATGAGCAGTTCTTC
V gene: TRBV15; D gene: NA; J gene: TRBJ2-7; clone size: NA; CDR3 protein: CATSYARVGYEQYF; CDR3 DNA: TGTGCCACCAGTTACGCCAGGGTGGGCTACGAGCAGTACTTC
V gene: TRBV12-3/TRBV12-4; D gene: NA; J gene: TRBJ2-2; clone size: NA; CDR3 protein: CAARPATNTGELFF; CDR3 DNA: TGTGCCGCGAGACCCGCTACGAACACCGGGGAGCTGTTTTTT
V gene: TRBV7-9; D gene: TRBD1; J gene: TRBJ2-1; clone size: NA; CDR3 protein: CASSSFGQGQYNEQFF; CDR3 DNA: TGTGCCAGCAGCTCCTTCGGACAGGGTCAATACAATGAGCAGTTCTTC
V gene: TRBV7-3; D gene: TRBD1; J gene: TRBJ2-3; clone size: NA; CDR3 protein: CASSPGQNTDTQYF; CDR3 DNA: TGTGCCAGCAGCCCGGGACAGAACACAGATACGCAGTATTTT
V gene: TRBV5-1; D gene: TRBD2; J gene: TRBJ2-5; clone size: NA; CDR3 protein: CASSFTSGILNGETQYF; CDR3 DNA: TGCGCCAGCAGCTTTACTAGCGGGATCCTCAACGGAGAGACCCAGTACTTC
V gene: TRBV28; D gene: NA; J gene: TRBJ1-2; clone size: few; CDR3 protein: CASSLRGWSAGYGYTF; CDR3 DNA: TGTGCCAGCAGTTTAAGGGGATGGAGTGCGGGCTATGGCTACACCTTC
V gene: TRBV9; D gene: NA; J gene: TRBJ1-1; clone size: few; CDR3 protein: CASSVAVDTEAFF; CDR3 DNA: TGTGCCAGCAGCGTAGCAGTGGACACTGAAGCTTTCTTT
V gene: TRBV4-3; D gene: NA; J gene: TRBJ1-1; clone size: few; CDR3 protein: CASSQGPTLNTEAFF; CDR3 DNA: TGCGCCAGCAGCCAAGGACCTACCCTGAACACTGAAGCTTTCTTT
V gene: TRBV12-3/TRBV12-4; D gene: NA; J gene: TRBJ2-4; clone size: NA; CDR3 protein: CASGNGQIAKNIQYF; CDR3 DNA: TGTGCCAGCGGTAACGGGCAGATAGCCAAAAACATTCAGTACTTC
V gene: TRBV3-1; D gene: NA; J gene: TRBJ2-3; clone size: NA; CDR3 protein: CASSPRPSGTDTQYF; CDR3 DNA: TGTGCCAGCAGCCCACGGCCCTCGGGCACAGATACGCAGTATTTT
V gene: TRBV5-5; D gene: NA; J gene: TRBJ2-6; clone size: NA; CDR3 protein: CASSAVSGANVLTF; CDR3 DNA: TGTGCCAGCAGCGCGGTTTCCGGGGCCAACGTCCTGACTTTC
V gene: TRBV12-3/TRBV12-4; D gene: NA; J gene: TRBJ2-1; clone size: NA; CDR3 protein: CASSLLLSGAYNEQFF; CDR3 DNA: TGTGCCAGCAGTTTATTACTAAGCGGAGCCTACAATGAGCAGTTCTTC
V gene: TRBV2; D gene: NA; J gene: TRBJ2-1; clone size: few; CDR3 protein: CASSALSEQFF; CDR3 DNA: TGTGCCAGCAGCGCCTTGAGTGAGCAGTTCTTC
V gene: TRBV5-1; D gene: TRBD1; J gene: TRBJ1-1; clone size: NA; CDR3 protein: CASSLAGQGWPEAFF; CDR3 DNA: TGCGCCAGCAGCTTGGCGGGACAGGGATGGCCTGAAGCTTTCTTT
V gene: TRBV18; D gene: NA; J gene: TRBJ2-1; clone size: NA; CDR3 protein: CASSPRDRVYNEQFF; CDR3 DNA: TGTGCCAGCTCACCGCGGGACAGAGTTTACAATGAGCAGTTCTTC
V gene: TRBV7-2; D gene: TRBD1; J gene: TRBJ1-6; clone size: NA; CDR3 protein: CASSSETGAPYNSPLHF; CDR3 DNA: TGTGCCAGCAGCTCCGAGACAGGGGCTCCCTATAATTCACCCCTCCACTTT
V gene: TRBV2; D gene: NA; J gene: TRBJ1-1; clone size: few; CDR3 protein: CASILTANTEAFF; CDR3 DNA: TGTGCCAGCATCCTAACAGCGAACACTGAAGCTTTCTTT
V gene: TRBV24-1; D gene: TRBD1; J gene: TRBJ1-5; clone size: NA; CDR3 protein: CATSDSRQGEDQPQHF; CDR3 DNA: TGTGCCACCAGTGATTCTCGACAGGGAGAAGATCAGCCCCAGCATTTT
V gene: TRBV6-5; D gene: TRBD2; J gene: TRBJ2-1; clone size: NA; CDR3 protein: CASSYSSPTPSGNYNEQFF; CDR3 DNA: TGTGCCAGCAGTTACTCGTCCCCGACACCTAGCGGGAACTACAATGAGCAGTTCTTC
V gene: TRBV5-1; D gene: TRBD2; J gene: TRBJ2-1; clone size: NA; CDR3 protein: CASSPGRAYNEQFF; CDR3 DNA: TGCGCCAGCAGCCCCGGGAGGGCCTACAATGAGCAGTTCTTC
V gene: TRBV19; D gene: NA; J gene: TRBJ2-3; clone size: NA; CDR3 protein: CASSAAQTGSTDTQYF; CDR3 DNA: TGTGCCAGTAGTGCCGCCCAAACGGGGAGCACAGATACGCAGTATTTT
V gene: TRBV25-1; D gene: NA; J gene: TRBJ2-1; clone size: few; CDR3 protein: CASSEVVDTSYNEQFF; CDR3 DNA: TGTGCCAGCAGTGAAGTCGTGGACACCTCCTACAATGAGCAGTTCTTC
V gene: TRBV25-1; D gene: NA; J gene: TRBJ1-5; clone size: NA; CDR3 protein: CASSDFGGDQPQHF; CDR3 DNA: TGTGCCAGCAGTGATTTCGGGGGAGATCAGCCCCAGCATTTT
V gene: TRBV24-1; D gene: TRBD1; J gene: TRBJ2-3; clone size: NA; CDR3 protein: CATSDPRPMTGDTQYF; CDR3 DNA: TGTGCCACCAGTGACCCCCGACCCATGACAGGGGATACGCAGTATTTT
V gene: TRBV12-3/TRBV12-4; D gene: NA; J gene: TRBJ2-4; clone size: NA; CDR3 protein: CASSLGSLQIVYF; CDR3 DNA: TGTGCCAGCAGTTTAGGGAGCCTTCAAATAGTGTACTTC
V gene: TRBV20-1; D gene: TRBD1; J gene: TRBJ2-7; clone size: NA; CDR3 protein: CSATPWTGAYEQYF; CDR3 DNA: TGCAGTGCTACCCCATGGACAGGAGCCTACGAGCAGTACTTC
V gene: TRBV28; D gene: NA; J gene: TRBJ2-7; clone size: NA; CDR3 protein: CATHGGKGYEQYF; CDR3 DNA: TGTGCCACACATGGGGGGAAGGGCTACGAGCAGTACTTC